In this sample, the clone carrying this T cell receptor beta chain turned up once. What it binds is not known. Germline V gene sequence: CDR1 SGDLS, CDR2 YYNGEE. The CDR3 loop spans 17 amino acids. The V gene end was trimmed by 4 bases and the J gene end by 6 bases; junction bases not matched to a gene: 15. These data belong to a study of shared clonotypes between healthy human individuals. CD45RO+ cells joined CCR7-negative CD45RA+ TemRA cells to form CD8 memory. Findings and caveats of the study: The naive CD4 repertoires of a handful of donors were compared, and approximately 5.3% of clonotypes were shared. Incomplete sequencing of sorted subsets was indicated by rarefaction despite large depth.

A deep-level run was used for the assay. Sequencing was performed with immunoSEQ multiplex PCR; in TCRdb, only in-frame clones are kept and a portion is missing. The sample holds about 95,000 clones, 67% seen once. Sequencing was done on a sample of memory CD8+ T cells sorted from blood. This sample's subset: CD45RO+ cells pooled with CCR7-negative TemRA cells. This chain uses TRBV9 with TRBJ2-5; the match to TRBD2 covers 10 bases. The sequence was collected from a man younger than 45 in good health. DNA of the CDR3: TGTGCCAGCAGCTCTCAGTACCCCGGGACTAGCGTCAAGACCCAGTACTTC. As protein: CASSSQYPGTSVKTQYF.